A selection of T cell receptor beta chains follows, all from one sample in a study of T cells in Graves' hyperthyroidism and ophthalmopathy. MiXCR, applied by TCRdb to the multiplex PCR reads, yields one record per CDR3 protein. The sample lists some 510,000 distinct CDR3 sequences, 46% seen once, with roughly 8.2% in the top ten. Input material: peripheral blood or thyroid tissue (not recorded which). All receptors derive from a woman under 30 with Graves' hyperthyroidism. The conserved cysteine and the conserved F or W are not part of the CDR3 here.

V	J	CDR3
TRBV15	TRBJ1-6	ATRRGGVNSPLH
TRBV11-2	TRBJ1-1	ASSYDLGYTEAF
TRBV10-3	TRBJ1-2	ASRVDDYGYT
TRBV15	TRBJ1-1	ATSRGAGDNEAF
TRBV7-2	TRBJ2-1	ASSLVGGHNEQF
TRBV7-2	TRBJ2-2	ASSAMASANTGELF
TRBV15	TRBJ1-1	ATSTINQENTEAF
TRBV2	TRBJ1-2	ASSELGQGYT
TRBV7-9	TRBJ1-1	ASSTLHTEAF
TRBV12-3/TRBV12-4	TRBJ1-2	ASSLKAGWGGYT
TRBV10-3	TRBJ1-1	AISVGRGLSEAF
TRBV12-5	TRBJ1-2	ARDEGTGDYGYT
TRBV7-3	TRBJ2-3	ASSQSTDTQY